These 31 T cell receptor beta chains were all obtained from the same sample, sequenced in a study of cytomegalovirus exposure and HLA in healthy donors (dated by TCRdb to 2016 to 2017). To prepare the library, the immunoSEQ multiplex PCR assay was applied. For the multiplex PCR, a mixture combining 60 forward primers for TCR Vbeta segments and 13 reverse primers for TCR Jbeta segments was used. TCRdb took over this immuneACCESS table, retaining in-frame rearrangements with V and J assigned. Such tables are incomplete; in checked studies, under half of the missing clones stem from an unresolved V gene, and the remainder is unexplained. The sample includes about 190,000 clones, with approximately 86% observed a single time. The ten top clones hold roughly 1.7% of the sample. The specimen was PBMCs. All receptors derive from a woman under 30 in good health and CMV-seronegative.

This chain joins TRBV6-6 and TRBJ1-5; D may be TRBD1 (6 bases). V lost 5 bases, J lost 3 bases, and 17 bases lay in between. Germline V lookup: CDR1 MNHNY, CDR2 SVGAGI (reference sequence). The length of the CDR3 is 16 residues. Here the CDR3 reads CASSAVGQYDNQPQHF. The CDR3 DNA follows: TGTGCCAGCAGTGCCGTTGGACAGTACGACAATCAGCCCCAGCATTTT.

CDR3 sequence reads: CASSLFVGTGFANYGYTF. CDR3 sequence (DNA): TGTGCCAGCAGCTTGTTTGTGGGGACAGGCTTCGCCAACTATGGCTACACCTTC. The chain joins TRBV5-8 to TRBJ1-2; 8 bases are a match to TRBD1. Trimming at V came to 1 base and at J to 2 bases, leaving 13 bases not matched to a gene. In germline, CDR1 is SGHTS, CDR2 YDEGEE. This CDR3 spans 18 amino acids.

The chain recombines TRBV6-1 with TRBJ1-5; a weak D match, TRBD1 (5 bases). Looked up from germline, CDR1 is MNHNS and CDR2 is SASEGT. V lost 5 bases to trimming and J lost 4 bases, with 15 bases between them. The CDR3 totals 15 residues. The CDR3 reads CASSSIPGGNQPQHF. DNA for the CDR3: TGTGCCAGCAGTTCAATTCCGGGGGGGAATCAGCCCCAGCATTTT.

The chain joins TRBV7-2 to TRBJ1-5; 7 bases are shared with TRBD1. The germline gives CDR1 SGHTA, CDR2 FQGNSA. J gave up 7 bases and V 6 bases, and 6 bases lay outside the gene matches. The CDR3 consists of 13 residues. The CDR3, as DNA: TGTGCCAGCAGTTTGACGACAGGGCAGCCCCAGCATTTT. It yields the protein CASSLTTGQPQHF.

The CDR3 region has the DNA TGTGCCAGCAGCGTAGGTCTCGCGGGGGGCACAGATACGCAGTATTTT. Its protein product is CASSVGLAGGTDTQYF. The chain is built from TRBV9 and TRBJ2-3, with TRBD2 identical over 7 bases. Germline CDR1 is SGDLS and CDR2 is YYNGEE. This CDR3 region has 16 residues. The V and J ends lost 0 bases and 1 base, in that order; junction bases with no gene match: 5.

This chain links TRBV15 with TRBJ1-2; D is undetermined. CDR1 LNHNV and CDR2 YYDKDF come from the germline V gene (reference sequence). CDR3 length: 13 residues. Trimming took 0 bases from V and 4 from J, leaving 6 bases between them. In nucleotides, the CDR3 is TGTGCCACCAGCAGAGACGGGGTCTATGGCTACACCTTC. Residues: CATSRDGVYGYTF.

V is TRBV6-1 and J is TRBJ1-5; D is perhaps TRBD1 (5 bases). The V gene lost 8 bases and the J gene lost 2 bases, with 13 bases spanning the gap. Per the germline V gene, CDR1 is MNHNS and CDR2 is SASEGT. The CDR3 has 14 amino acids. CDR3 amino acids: CASFSPGGNQPQHF. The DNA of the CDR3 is TGTGCCAGCTTCTCGCCGGGGGGCAATCAGCCCCAGCATTTT.

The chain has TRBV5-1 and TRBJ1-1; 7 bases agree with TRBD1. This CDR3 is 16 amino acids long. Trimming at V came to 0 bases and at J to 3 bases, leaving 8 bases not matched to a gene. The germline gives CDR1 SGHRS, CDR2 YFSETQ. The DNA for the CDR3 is TGCGCCAGCAGCTTGGGGACAGGCTCCTTGGACACTGAAGCTTTCTTT. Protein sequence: CASSLGTGSLDTEAFF.

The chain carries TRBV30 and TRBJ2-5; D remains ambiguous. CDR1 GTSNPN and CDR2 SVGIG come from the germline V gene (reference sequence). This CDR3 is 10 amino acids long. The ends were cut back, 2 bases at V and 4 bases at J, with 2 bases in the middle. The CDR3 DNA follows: TGTGCCTGGAGTCGAGAGACCCAGTACTTC. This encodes CAWSRETQYF.

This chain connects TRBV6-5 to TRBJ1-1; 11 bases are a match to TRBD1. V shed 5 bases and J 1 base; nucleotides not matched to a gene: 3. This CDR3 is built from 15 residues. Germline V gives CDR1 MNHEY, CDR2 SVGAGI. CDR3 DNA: TGTGCCAGCAGTCCAGGACAGGGGGCGAACACTGAAGCTTTCTTT. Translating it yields CASSPGQGANTEAFF.

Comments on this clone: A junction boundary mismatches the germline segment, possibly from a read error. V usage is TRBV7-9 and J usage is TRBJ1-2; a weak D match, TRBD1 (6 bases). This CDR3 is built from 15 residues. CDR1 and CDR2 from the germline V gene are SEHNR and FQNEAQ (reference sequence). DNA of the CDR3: TGTTCCAGCAGCTTTTCTGGGGGGGCAGGGGATGGCTACACCTTC. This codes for CSSSFSGGAGDGYTF.

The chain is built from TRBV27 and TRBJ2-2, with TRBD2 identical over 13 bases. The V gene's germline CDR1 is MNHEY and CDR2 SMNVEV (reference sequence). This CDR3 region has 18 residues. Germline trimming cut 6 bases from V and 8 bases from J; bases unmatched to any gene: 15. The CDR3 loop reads CASSQTRPGLAGYGELFF. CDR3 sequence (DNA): TGTGCCAGCAGCCAAACCCGGCCGGGACTAGCGGGATATGGGGAGCTGTTTTTT.

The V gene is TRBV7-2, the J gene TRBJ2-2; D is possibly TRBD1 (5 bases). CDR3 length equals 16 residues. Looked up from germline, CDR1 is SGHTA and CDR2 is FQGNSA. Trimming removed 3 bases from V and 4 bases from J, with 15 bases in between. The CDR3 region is CASSLGQDIITGELFF. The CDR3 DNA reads TGTGCCAGCAGCTTGGGTCAGGACATAATCACCGGGGAGCTGTTTTTT.

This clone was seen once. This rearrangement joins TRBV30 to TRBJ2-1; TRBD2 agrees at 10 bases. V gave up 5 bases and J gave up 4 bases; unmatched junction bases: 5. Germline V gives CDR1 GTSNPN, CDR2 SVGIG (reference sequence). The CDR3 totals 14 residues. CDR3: CAWGGLARYNEQFF. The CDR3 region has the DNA TGTGCCTGGGGGGGACTAGCGCGTTACAATGAGCAGTTCTTC.

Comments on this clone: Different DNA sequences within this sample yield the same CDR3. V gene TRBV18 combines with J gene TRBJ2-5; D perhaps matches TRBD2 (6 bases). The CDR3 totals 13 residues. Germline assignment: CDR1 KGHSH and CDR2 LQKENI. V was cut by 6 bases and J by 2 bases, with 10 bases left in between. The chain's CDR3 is CASSPGLQETQYF. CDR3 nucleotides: TGTGCCAGCTCGCCGGGACTGCAAGAGACCCAGTACTTC.

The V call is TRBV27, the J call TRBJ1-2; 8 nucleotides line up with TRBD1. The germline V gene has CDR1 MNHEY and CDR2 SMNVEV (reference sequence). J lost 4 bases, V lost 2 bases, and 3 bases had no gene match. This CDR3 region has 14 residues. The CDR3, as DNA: TGTGCCAGCAGTTTACAGGGACAGGCCTATGGCTACACCTTC. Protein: CASSLQGQAYGYTF.

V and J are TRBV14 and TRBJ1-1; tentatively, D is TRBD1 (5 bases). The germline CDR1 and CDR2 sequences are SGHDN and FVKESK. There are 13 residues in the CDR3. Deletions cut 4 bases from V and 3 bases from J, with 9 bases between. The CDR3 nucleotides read TGTGCCAGCAGCCCCTCAGGGCACACTGAAGCTTTCTTT. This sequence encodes CASSPSGHTEAFF.

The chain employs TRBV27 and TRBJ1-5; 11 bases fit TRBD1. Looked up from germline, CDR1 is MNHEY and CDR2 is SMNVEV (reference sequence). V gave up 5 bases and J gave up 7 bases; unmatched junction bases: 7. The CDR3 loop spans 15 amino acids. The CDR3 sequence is CASSPDRGPEQPQHF. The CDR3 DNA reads TGTGCCAGCAGTCCGGACAGGGGGCCGGAGCAGCCCCAGCATTTT.

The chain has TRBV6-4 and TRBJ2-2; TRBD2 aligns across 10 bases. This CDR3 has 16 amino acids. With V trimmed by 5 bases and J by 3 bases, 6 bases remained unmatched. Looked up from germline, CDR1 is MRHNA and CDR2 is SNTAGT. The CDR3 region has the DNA TGTGCCAGCAGTCGACTAGCGGGTGGAGACACCGGGGAGCTGTTTTTT. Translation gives CASSRLAGGDTGELFF.

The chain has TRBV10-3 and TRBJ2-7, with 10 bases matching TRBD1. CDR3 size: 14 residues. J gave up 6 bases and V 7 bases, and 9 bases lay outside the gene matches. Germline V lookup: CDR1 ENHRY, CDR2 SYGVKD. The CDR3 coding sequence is TGTGCCATCAAACCCGGACAGGGGGACATCGAGCAGTACTTC. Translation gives CAIKPGQGDIEQYF.

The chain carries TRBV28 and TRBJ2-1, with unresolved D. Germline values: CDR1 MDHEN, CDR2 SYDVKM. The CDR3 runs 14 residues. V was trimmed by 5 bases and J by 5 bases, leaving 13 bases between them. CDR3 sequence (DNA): TGTGCCAGCAGTCTCCCCCCTGGCCACAATGAGCAGTTCTTC. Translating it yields CASSLPPGHNEQFF.

The CDR3 DNA sequence: TGTGCCAGCAGCCCCGGTAGGGAGACAGGGGCATACGAGCAGTACTTC. Translated: CASSPGRETGAYEQYF. This chain uses TRBV5-4 with TRBJ2-7; 8 bases agree with TRBD1. Trimming took 4 bases from V and 4 from J; bases not matched to a gene: 13. The CDR3 extends over 16 amino acids. Germline CDR1 is SGHNT and CDR2 is YYREEE (reference sequence).

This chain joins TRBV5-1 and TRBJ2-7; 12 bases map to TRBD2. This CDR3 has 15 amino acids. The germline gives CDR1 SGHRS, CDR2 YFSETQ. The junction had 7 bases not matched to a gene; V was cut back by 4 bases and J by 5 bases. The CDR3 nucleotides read TGCGCCAGCAGCATTCCTCTAGCGGGAGGGGACGAGCAGTACTTC. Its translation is CASSIPLAGGDEQYF. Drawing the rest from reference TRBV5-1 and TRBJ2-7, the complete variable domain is KAGVTQTPRYLIKTRGQQVTLSCSPISGHRSVSWYQQTPGQGLQFLFEYFSETQRNKGNFPGRFSGRQFSNSRSEMNVSTLELGDSALYLCASSIPLAGGDEQYFGPGTRLTVT.

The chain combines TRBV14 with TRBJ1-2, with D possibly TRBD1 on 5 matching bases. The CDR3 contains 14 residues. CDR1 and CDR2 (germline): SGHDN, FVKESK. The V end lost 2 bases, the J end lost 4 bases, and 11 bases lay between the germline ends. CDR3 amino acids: CASSQSGQGYGYTF. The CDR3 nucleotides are TGTGCCAGCAGCCAATCGGGTCAGGGCTATGGCTACACCTTC.

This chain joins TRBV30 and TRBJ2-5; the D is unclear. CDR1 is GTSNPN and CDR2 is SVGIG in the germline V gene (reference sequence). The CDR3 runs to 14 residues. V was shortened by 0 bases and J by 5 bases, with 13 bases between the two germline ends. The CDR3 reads CAWSVSLALETQYF. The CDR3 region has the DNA TGTGCCTGGAGTGTATCGTTGGCTTTGGAGACCCAGTACTTC.

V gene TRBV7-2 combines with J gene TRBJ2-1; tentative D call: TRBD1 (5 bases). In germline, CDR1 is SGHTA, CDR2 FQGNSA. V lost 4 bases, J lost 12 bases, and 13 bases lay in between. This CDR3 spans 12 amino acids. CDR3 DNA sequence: TGTGCCAGCAGCTCAGGGCAAGGTCGGCAGTTCTTC. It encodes CASSSGQGRQFF.

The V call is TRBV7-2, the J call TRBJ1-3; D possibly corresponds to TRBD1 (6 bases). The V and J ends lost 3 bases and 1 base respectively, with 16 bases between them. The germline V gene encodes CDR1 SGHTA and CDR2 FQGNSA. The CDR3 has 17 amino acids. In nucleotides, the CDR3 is TGTGCCAGCAGCTTGGACAGCCCAAGCTGGTCTGGAAACACCATATATTTT. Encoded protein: CASSLDSPSWSGNTIYF.

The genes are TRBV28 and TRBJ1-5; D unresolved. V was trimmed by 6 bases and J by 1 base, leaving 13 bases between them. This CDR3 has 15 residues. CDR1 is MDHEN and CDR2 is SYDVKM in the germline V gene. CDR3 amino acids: CASRLVTGSNQPQHF. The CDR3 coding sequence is TGTGCCAGCAGGCTTGTCACGGGGAGCAATCAGCCCCAGCATTTT.

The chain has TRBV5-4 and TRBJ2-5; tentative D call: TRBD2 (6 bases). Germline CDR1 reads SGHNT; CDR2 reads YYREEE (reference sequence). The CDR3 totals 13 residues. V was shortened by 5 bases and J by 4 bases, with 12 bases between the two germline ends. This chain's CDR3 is CASRSEGGETQYF. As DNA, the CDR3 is TGTGCCAGCAGGTCGGAGGGAGGAGAGACCCAGTACTTC.

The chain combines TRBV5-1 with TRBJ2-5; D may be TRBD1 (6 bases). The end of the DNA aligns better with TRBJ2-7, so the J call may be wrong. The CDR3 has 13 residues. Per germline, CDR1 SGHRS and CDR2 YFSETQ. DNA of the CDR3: TGCGCCAGCAGCCCCCTGACAGGCTACGAGCAGTACTTC. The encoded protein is CASSPLTGYEQYF.

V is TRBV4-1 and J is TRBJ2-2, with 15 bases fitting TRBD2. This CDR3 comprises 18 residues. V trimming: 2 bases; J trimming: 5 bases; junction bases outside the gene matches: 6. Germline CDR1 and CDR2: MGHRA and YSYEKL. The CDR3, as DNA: TGCGCCAGCAGCCAATGGACTAGCGGGGGGGCTCGAACCGGGGAGCTGTTTTTT. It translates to CASSQWTSGGARTGELFF.